Sequencing of this TCR beta chain was carried out in a study of control samples from healthy donors and cancer patients. Germline V CDR1 and CDR2: SEHNR, FQNEAQ (reference sequence). The V gene lost 3 bases and the J gene lost 5 bases, with 11 bases spanning the gap. This CDR3 spans 13 amino acids. Only in-frame clones appear in the TCRdb table, and some are missing; sequencing was by immunoSEQ multiplex PCR. The sample has some 150,000 clones; about 93% are singletons. The sequenced sample was PBMCs. The receptor's source is a man in his fifties or sixties with colorectal cancer. This sequence joins TRBV7-9 and TRBJ2-7; D is ambiguous. DNA for the CDR3: TGTGCCAGCAGCTTGACGGCCGGCAACGAGCAGTACTTC. This sequence encodes CASSLTAGNEQYF.